Below, 24 T cell receptor beta chains from the same sample are listed, as sequenced in a study of shared clonotypes between healthy human individuals. The naive CD8 subset, CD45RO-negative cells positively selected for CCR7, excluded terminally differentiated effector memory CD45RA+ cells. Sequenced by immunoSEQ multiplex PCR; TCRdb stores in-frame clones only, minus some. The table shows over 800,000 clones, with about 91% occurring only once. Sequences were obtained from naive CD8+ T cells sorted from blood. All receptors derive from a man aged 25-45 years in good health.

The chain links TRBV5-6 to TRBJ1-5, with D hard to call. Trimming took 4 bases from V and 11 from J, leaving 16 bases between them. Per germline, CDR1 SGHDT and CDR2 YYEEEE. The CDR3 is 13 amino acids. The CDR3 sequence is CASSPTPHQAQHF. The CDR3 DNA is TGTGCCAGCAGCCCCACCCCACATCAAGCCCAGCATTTT.

The rearrangement links TRBV27 to TRBJ1-5; a weak D match, TRBD1 (5 bases). The CDR3 loop spans 15 amino acids. The V gene lost 4 bases and the J gene lost 5 bases, with 15 bases spanning the gap. Germline-derived CDR1 and CDR2 are MNHEY and SMNVEV (reference sequence). The CDR3 reads CASSSTAGRHQPQHF. In DNA, the CDR3 is TGTGCCAGCAGTTCTACAGCAGGGAGACATCAGCCCCAGCATTTT.

With regard to this clone: This sequence may be a read error, since a much larger clone differs from it by one base. Other DNA sequences in this specimen translate into the identical CDR3. This chain connects TRBV7-6 to TRBJ2-5; D is ambiguous. Germline-derived CDR1 and CDR2 are SGHVS and FNYEAQ. The V end lost 4 bases, the J end lost 2 bases, and 2 bases lay between the germline ends. The CDR3 loop spans 11 amino acids. The CDR3 DNA reads as TGTGCCAGCAGCTCTCAAGAGACCCAGTACTTC. Protein: CASSSQETQYF. The whole variable domain, remainder taken from reference TRBV7-6 and TRBJ2-5, is GAGVSQSPRYKVTKRGQDVALRCDPISGHVSLYWYRQALGQGPEFLTYFNYEAQQDKSGLPNDRFSAERPEGSISTLTIQRTEQRDSAMYRCASSSQETQYFGPGTRLLVL.

The chain couples TRBV18 to TRBJ2-7, with 8 bases lining up with TRBD1. The CDR3 spans 13 residues. Germline assignment: CDR1 KGHSH and CDR2 LQKENI. V trimming: 8 bases; J trimming: 5 bases; junction bases outside the gene matches: 8. The CDR3 loop is CASGSGQADEQYF. Here the CDR3 DNA reads TGTGCCAGCGGGTCGGGACAGGCAGACGAGCAGTACTTC.

The V call is TRBV4-1, the J call TRBJ2-7; possible D gene TRBD1, 6 bases. The CDR3 length is 16 residues. Germline lookup yields CDR1 MGHRA and CDR2 YSYEKL. Trimming pared 5 bases from V and 3 bases from J, leaving 20 bases between. The CDR3 here is CASSVTGMGRDYEQYF. Written as DNA, the CDR3 is TGCGCCAGCAGCGTAACAGGGATGGGTCGAGACTACGAGCAGTACTTC.

The rearrangement joins TRBV7-8 to TRBJ2-5; D may be TRBD1 (6 bases). Per germline, CDR1 SGHVS and CDR2 FQNEAQ. The V gene lost 7 bases and the J gene lost 5 bases, with 23 bases spanning the gap. This CDR3 comprises 16 residues. The CDR3: CASTQGRLTVPETQYF. The CDR3 DNA follows: TGTGCCAGCACCCAGGGGCGGCTGACGGTTCCTGAGACCCAGTACTTC.

This chain connects TRBV11-2 to TRBJ2-1, with D possibly TRBD2 on 5 matching bases. CDR3 length: 18 amino acids. Looked up from germline, CDR1 is SGHAT and CDR2 is FQNNGV. V lost 1 base and J lost 4, with 20 bases in between. DNA for the CDR3: TGTGCCAGCAGCTTAGGGGAGACCCAGCCTTATATGTACAATGAGCAGTTCTTC. It encodes CASSLGETQPYMYNEQFF.

Turning to this clone: This specimen includes other DNA sequences encoding the same CDR3. This rearrangement joins TRBV7-9 to TRBJ2-7; D uncertain. Germline CDR1 SEHNR, CDR2 FQNEAQ (reference sequence). V dropped 1 base and J dropped 2 bases, with 3 bases sitting between them. The CDR3 spans 12 residues. This CDR3 reads CASSLETYEQYF. CDR3 DNA sequence: TGTGCCAGCAGCTTAGAGACCTACGAGCAGTACTTC.

The rearrangement joins TRBV5-8 to TRBJ2-7, with D possibly matching TRBD1 (6 bases). CDR1 and CDR2 from the germline V gene are SGHTS and YDEGEE. V was trimmed by 1 base and J by 5 bases, leaving 13 bases between them. The CDR3 extends over 14 amino acids. The CDR3 loop reads CASSLTGFLDEQYF. The CDR3 DNA reads as TGTGCCAGCAGCTTGACAGGGTTTCTAGACGAGCAGTACTTC.

The chain carries TRBV14 and TRBJ2-5; 10 bases are a match to TRBD2. Trimming took 3 bases from V and 3 from J; bases not matched to a gene: 7. Germline assignment: CDR1 SGHDN and CDR2 FVKESK. The CDR3 sequence is 16 residues long. This CDR3 reads CASSHSTGTSEETQYF. DNA of the CDR3: TGTGCCAGCAGCCACTCCACGGGGACTAGCGAAGAGACCCAGTACTTC. Filled out from reference TRBV14 and TRBJ2-5, the complete variable domain reads EAGVTQFPSHSVIEKGQTVTLRCDPISGHDNLYWYRRVMGKEIKFLLHFVKESKQDESGMPNNRFLAERTGGTYSTLKVQPAELEDSGVYFCASSHSTGTSEETQYFGPGTRLLVL.

The CDR3 DNA reads as TGTGCCAGCAGCCTTAGGGGGACAGGGAACACTGAAGCTTTCTTT. Amino acids: CASSLRGTGNTEAFF. This chain joins TRBV9 and TRBJ1-1; 8 bases fit TRBD1. Germline CDR1 SGDLS, CDR2 YYNGEE. The CDR3 contains 15 residues. J was trimmed by 1 base and V by 4 bases; bases with no gene match: 6.

The chain couples TRBV28 to TRBJ1-2, with a weak D call TRBD1 (5 bases). With 3 bases removed from V and 3 bases from J, the gap between germline ends came to 8 bases. The germline V gene has CDR1 MDHEN and CDR2 SYDVKM. The CDR3 runs 13 residues. The DNA of the CDR3 is TGTGCCAGCAGTTTCGTCAGGGACTATGGCTACACCTTC. This translates into CASSFVRDYGYTF.

This chain uses TRBV7-9 with TRBJ1-4; tentatively, D is TRBD1 (6 bases). Germline lookup yields CDR1 SEHNR and CDR2 FQNEAQ (reference sequence). The CDR3 runs 16 residues. Trimming removed 1 base from V and 0 bases from J, with 9 bases in between. CDR3 sequence: CASSLEDSATNEKLFF. Here the CDR3 DNA reads TGTGCCAGCAGCTTAGAGGACAGCGCAACTAATGAAAAACTGTTTTTT.

The chain is built from TRBV27 and TRBJ2-7; 8 bases align to TRBD2. Germline V CDR1 and CDR2: MNHEY, SMNVEV (reference sequence). CDR3 length: 14 amino acids. The V and J ends lost 4 bases and 4 bases, in that order; junction bases with no gene match: 6. The CDR3 loop is CASSYTAGGYEQYF. The CDR3 DNA reads as TGTGCCAGCAGTTATACGGCGGGAGGTTACGAGCAGTACTTC.

The chain recombines TRBV19 with TRBJ2-7; 8 bases fit TRBD1. The junction had 5 bases not matched to a gene; V was cut back by 2 bases and J by 5 bases. This CDR3 is 14 amino acids long. The V gene's germline CDR1 is LNHDA and CDR2 SQIVND (reference sequence). CDR3 nucleotide sequence: TGTGCCAGTAGTATATGGCAGGGGGCGGACGAGCAGTACTTC. This gives the protein CASSIWQGADEQYF. Based on the CDR3 plus reference TRBV19 and TRBJ2-7, the full variable domain is DGGITQSPKYLFRKEGQNVTLSCEQNLNHDAMYWYRQDPGQGLRLIYYSQIVNDFQKGDIAEGYSVSREKKESFPLTVTSAQKNPTAFYLCASSIWQGADEQYFGPGTRLTVT.

This chain links TRBV19 with TRBJ2-7; no clear D. Germline CDR1 LNHDA, CDR2 SQIVND (reference sequence). The CDR3 runs to 14 residues. Deletions cut 5 bases from V and 0 bases from J, with 11 bases between. The CDR3: CASSFAYRSYEQYF. DNA for the CDR3: TGTGCCAGTAGTTTTGCGTACCGCTCCTACGAGCAGTACTTC. Using reference TRBV19 and TRBJ2-7 for the parts outside the CDR3, the full variable domain is DGGITQSPKYLFRKEGQNVTLSCEQNLNHDAMYWYRQDPGQGLRLIYYSQIVNDFQKGDIAEGYSVSREKKESFPLTVTSAQKNPTAFYLCASSFAYRSYEQYFGPGTRLTVT.

V and J are TRBV13 and TRBJ2-3; D is possibly TRBD2 (5 bases). The CDR3 has 15 amino acids. The V end was cut by 0 bases, the J end by 2 bases, with 9 bases between. Germline CDR1 is PRHDT and CDR2 is FYEKMQ (reference sequence). The CDR3 DNA follows: TGTGCCAGCAGCTTAGGGGACTTATACACAGATACGCAGTATTTT. Its protein product is CASSLGDLYTDTQYF. The full variable domain, rest sourced from reference TRBV13 and TRBJ2-3, is AAGVIQSPRHLIKEKRETATLKCYPIPRHDTVYWYQQGPGQDPQFLISFYEKMQSDKGSIPDRFSAQQFSDYHSELNMSSLELGDSALYFCASSLGDLYTDTQYFGPGTRLTVL.

This clone was seen a handful of times. The J gene is TRBJ2-3, the V gene TRBV30; possible D gene TRBD2, 7 bases. Germline CDR1 GTSNPN, CDR2 SVGIG (reference sequence). The CDR3 contains 14 residues. The V gene lost 0 bases and the J gene lost 4 bases, with 11 bases spanning the gap. CDR3 amino acids: CAWSVGGGADTQYF. Here the CDR3 DNA reads TGTGCCTGGAGTGTAGGGGGGGGCGCAGATACGCAGTATTTT.

V usage is TRBV29-1 and J usage is TRBJ2-5; D unresolved. The ends were cut back, 5 bases at V and 7 bases at J, with 17 bases in the middle. Germline V gives CDR1 SQVTM, CDR2 ANQGSEA. The length of the CDR3 is 13 residues. The chain's CDR3 is CSVRVPVSGTQYF. CDR3 nucleotide sequence: TGCAGCGTTCGAGTCCCCGTATCCGGGACCCAGTACTTC.

CDR3 residues: CAIRTGTGDEQYF. CDR3 sequence (DNA): TGTGCCATCAGGACCGGGACAGGGGACGAGCAGTACTTC. This chain connects TRBV10-3 to TRBJ2-7, with 10 nucleotides matching TRBD1. V shed 6 bases, J shed 5 bases, and the junction held 4 bases outside the gene matches. Germline V gene data show CDR1 as ENHRY and CDR2 as SYGVKD. This CDR3 comprises 13 residues.

The chain has TRBV7-9 and TRBJ2-1; D gene unclear. V was shortened by 5 bases and J by 5 bases, with 19 bases between the two germline ends. There are 16 residues in the CDR3. Germline V gene sequence: CDR1 SEHNR, CDR2 FQNEAQ (reference sequence). The chain's CDR3 is CASSNNRVRRDNEQFF. The CDR3 coding sequence is TGTGCCAGCAGCAATAATAGGGTACGACGGGACAATGAGCAGTTCTTC.

As regards this clone: Additional DNA sequences in this sample encode the identical CDR3. V usage is TRBV9 and J usage is TRBJ2-7, with D unclear. V dropped 0 bases and J dropped 1 base, with 5 bases sitting between them. The CDR3 has 13 residues. Germline V gene sequence: CDR1 SGDLS, CDR2 YYNGEE. The CDR3 here is CASSVASSYEQYF. The CDR3 DNA reads as TGTGCCAGCAGCGTAGCCAGTTCCTACGAGCAGTACTTC. Full variable domain (remainder filled in from reference TRBV9 and TRBJ2-7): DSGVTQTPKHLITATGQRVTLRCSPRSGDLSVYWYQQSLDQGLQFLIQYYNGEERAKGNILERFSAQQFPDLHSELNLSSLELGDSALYFCASSVASSYEQYFGPGTRLTVT.

This clone was detected only once. The chain employs TRBV7-9 and TRBJ2-1, with 7 bases matching TRBD2. The V gene's germline CDR1 is SEHNR and CDR2 FQNEAQ (reference sequence). The CDR3 covers 13 residues. V lost 5 bases and J lost 9; bases outside the gene matches: 7. CDR3 protein: CASSPSLATEQFF. The CDR3 region has the DNA TGTGCCAGCAGCCCCTCACTAGCGACTGAGCAGTTCTTC.

The chain carries TRBV27 and TRBJ2-5; 7 bases agree with TRBD1. V gave up 5 bases and J gave up 7 bases; unmatched junction bases: 10. The CDR3 runs to 14 residues. Germline CDR1 MNHEY, CDR2 SMNVEV (reference sequence). The DNA for the CDR3 is TGTGCCAGCAGTCTAAACAGGGGCGGGTCGACCCAGTACTTC. It codes for CASSLNRGGSTQYF.